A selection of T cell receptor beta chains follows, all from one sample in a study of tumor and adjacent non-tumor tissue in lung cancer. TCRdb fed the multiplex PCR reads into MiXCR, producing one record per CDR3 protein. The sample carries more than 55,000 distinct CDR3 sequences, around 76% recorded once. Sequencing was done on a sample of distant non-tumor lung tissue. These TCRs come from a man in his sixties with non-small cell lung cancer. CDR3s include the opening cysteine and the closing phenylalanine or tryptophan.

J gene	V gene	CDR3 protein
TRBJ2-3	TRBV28	CANTQSDTDTQYF
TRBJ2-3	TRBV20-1	CGARSLNIDTQYF
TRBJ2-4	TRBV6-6	CASNSIQGAAKNIQYF
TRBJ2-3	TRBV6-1	CASSAPAGGPDTQYF
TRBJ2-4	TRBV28	CTNSLYPLAKNIQYF
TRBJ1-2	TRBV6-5	CVSNRRGGNNYGYTF
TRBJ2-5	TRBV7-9	CASSPSVGGGDTQYF
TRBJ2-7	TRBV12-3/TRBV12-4	CTSTSYAGSYEQYF
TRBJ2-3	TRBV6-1	CASSELHGITDTQYF
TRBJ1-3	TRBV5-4	CASSLEGISGNTIYF
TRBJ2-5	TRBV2	CASRVGHQGETQYF
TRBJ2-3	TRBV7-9	CASSPNTDTHYF
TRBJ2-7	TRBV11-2	CASSLLAGKGGQYF
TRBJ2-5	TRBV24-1	CATSGFWGETQYF
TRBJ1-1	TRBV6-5	CASSKPGATEAFF
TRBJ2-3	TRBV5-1	CTSSPTVSTDTQYF
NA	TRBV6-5	CTSSYLLGQPQYF
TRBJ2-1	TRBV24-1	CATSKESSYNEQFF
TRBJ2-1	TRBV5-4	CASSPTGVSVNEQFF
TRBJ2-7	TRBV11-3	CVSSLIDYGQHF
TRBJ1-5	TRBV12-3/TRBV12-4	CVSSRDRGLNQSQHF
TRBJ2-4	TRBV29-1	CSVGDRVDIQYF
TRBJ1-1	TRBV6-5	CASRRNTEAFF
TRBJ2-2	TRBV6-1	CAITPSPPRANTGELFF
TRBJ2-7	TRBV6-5	CASSYGTGLYEQYF